A single sample gave rise to the 30 T cell receptor beta chains below, sequenced in a study of molecular identifiers for immune sequencing clone quantification. TCRdb recomputed calls from the PCR reads with MiXCR, one row per CDR3 protein. In the table there are more than 450,000 distinct CDR3 sequences, less than 30% of which are singletons. The sequenced material came from naive CD8+ T cells from blood, with Jurkat cell RNA spiked in. Documented subset: FACS-sorted CD8+CD4-CCR7+CD45RA+ naive T cells. These receptors were obtained from a human donor in good health. Some libraries in this study had Jurkat cell RNA spiked in.

The table lists this clonotype with many counts. V usage is TRBV12-5 and J usage is TRBJ1-5, with 7 nucleotides matching TRBD1. The CDR3 runs to 14 residues. Trimming took 4 bases from V and 3 from J; bases not matched to a gene: 3. CDR1 LGHNT and CDR2 FRNRAP come from the germline V gene. The chain's CDR3 is CASGSTGFNQPQHF. CDR3 nucleotides: TGTGCTAGTGGTTCGACAGGGTTCAATCAGCCCCAGCATTTT. The whole variable domain, filled in from reference TRBV12-5 and TRBJ1-5, reads DARVTQTPRHKVTEMGQEVTMRCQPILGHNTVFWYRQTMMQGLELLAYFRNRAPLDDSGMPKDRFSAEMPDATLATLKIQPSEPRDSAVYFCASGSTGFNQPQHFGDGTRLSIL.

At least ten counts were recorded for this clonotype. The rearrangement uses TRBV3-1 and TRBJ2-2, with TRBD1 as a possible D gene (5 bases). V lost 0 bases, J lost 6 bases, and 11 bases lay in between. The CDR3 spans 15 residues. CDR1 is LGHDT and CDR2 is YNNKEL in the germline V gene (reference sequence). In nucleotides, the CDR3 is TGTGCCAGCAGCCAAGATGGCTCAGGGCCCGGGGAGCTGTTTTTT. It codes for CASSQDGSGPGELFF.

About this clonotype itself: A clone one base away is much larger, so this may be a read error. Because it lacks the conserved phenylalanine or tryptophan at the end, this CDR3 is likely a read error. This chain uses TRBV5-3 with TRBJ2-5; D uncertain. TRBV5-3 is annotated as an ORF whose role is uncertain. Deletions cut 8 bases from V and 0 bases from J, with 26 bases between. The CDR3 sequence is 18 residues long. The CDR3 sequence is CASSPVAHIESYQETQYS. As DNA, the CDR3 is TGTGCCAGCAGCCCCGTGGCCCACATCGAGTCGTACCAAGAGACCCAGTACTCC.

As to this clonotype: Given a much more abundant clone one base away, this may be a read error. The gene calls are TRBV21-1 and TRBJ2-2; the D call in the table, TRBD1, was not verified against the DNA. TRBV21-1 is a pseudogene locus. This CDR3 has 17 amino acids. The CDR3: CASSKRGIQIGTGELFF. CDR3 DNA sequence: TGTGCCAGCAGCAAAAGGGGAATACAGATTGGAACCGGGGAGCTGTTTTTT.

The V and J genes are TRBV6-5 and TRBJ2-3, with D possibly matching TRBD2 (6 bases). Trimming took off 0 bases at V and 2 bases at J, with 9 bases between the two ends. The CDR3 loop spans 15 amino acids. Germline CDR1 reads MNHEY; CDR2 reads SVGAGI. Written as DNA, the CDR3 is TGTGCCAGCAGTTACTCGGCGGACTACACAGATACGCAGTATTTT. Its translation is CASSYSADYTDTQYF.

The chain is built from TRBV18 and TRBJ1-1; a possible D gene is TRBD1 (5 bases). CDR3 size: 22 residues. Germline V gives CDR1 KGHSH, CDR2 LQKENI. Trimming stripped 1 base from V and 0 bases from J, with 30 bases between. The CDR3 bases are TGTGCCAGCTCACCACTTTGGCCGCAGCCGAAGACAGAAACAGCCATGAACACTGAAGCTTTCTTT. Residues: CASSPLWPQPKTETAMNTEAFF.

The chain combines TRBV21-1 with TRBJ1-5; the D call in the table, TRBD1, was not verified against the DNA. TRBV21-1 is classified as a pseudogene. The CDR3 has 18 amino acids. The CDR3 DNA sequence: TGTGCCAGGGGAGTTCCCTACAGGACAGGGGAGATCGATCAGCCCCAGCATTTT. As protein: CARGVPYRTGEIDQPQHF.

This clonotype was counted only a few times. This sequence joins TRBV20-1 and TRBJ2-1; 9 bases match TRBD2. The CDR3 covers 15 residues. From germline, CDR1 is DFQATT and CDR2 SNEGSKA (reference sequence). V dropped 5 bases and J dropped 8; count of bases not matched to a gene: 13. The DNA of the CDR3 is TGCAGTGCTCGGTCGGGACTAGCTATTTTCGATGAGCAGTTCTTC. This translates into CSARSGLAIFDEQFF.

Concerning this clonotype: Given a much more abundant clone one base away, this may be a read error. The rearrangement links TRBV2 to TRBJ2-5, with D tentatively TRBD1 (5 bases). Germline-derived CDR1 and CDR2 are SNHLY and FYNNEI. The CDR3 extends over 13 amino acids. CDR3: CTSREGLAETQYF. The CDR3 bases are TGTACCAGCAGGGAAGGTTTGGCTGAGACCCAGTACTTC.

The CDR3 sequence: CASSQDLRGSAKNIQYF. CDR3 DNA sequence: TGCGCCAGCAGCCAAGATCTAAGGGGATCAGCCAAAAACATTCAGTACTTC. The rearrangement links TRBV4-3 to TRBJ2-4, with D perhaps TRBD1 (5 bases). The V gene lost 0 bases and the J gene lost 0 bases, with 12 bases spanning the gap. Germline loops: CDR1 LGHNA, CDR2 YSLEER. The CDR3 covers 17 residues.

This clonotype came up a few times. The chain joins TRBV7-9 to TRBJ2-2; TRBD2 matches at 7 bases. CDR3 length: 16 amino acids. The germline gives CDR1 SEHNR, CDR2 FQNEAQ (reference sequence). The trim removed 6 bases at V and 2 bases at J, leaving 9 bases unmatched. CDR3 protein: CASRSDKGLNTGELFF. The CDR3 DNA reads as TGTGCCAGCAGATCTGACAAGGGACTAAACACCGGGGAGCTGTTTTTT.

The table lists this clonotype with a few counts. Just one base apart from a much larger clone, this may be a read error. The J gene is TRBJ2-3, the V gene TRBV7-9, with no clear D. The V end was cut by 4 bases, the J end by 2 bases, with 7 bases between. Germline lookup yields CDR1 SEHNR and CDR2 FQNEAQ (reference sequence). The CDR3 sequence is 13 residues long. The CDR3 DNA follows: TGTGCCAGCAGCTCCACCGTCACAGATACGCAGTATTTT. Translated: CASSSTVTDTQYF.

This clonotype occurred many times. The V and J genes are TRBV20-1 and TRBJ1-6, with D possibly TRBD1 on 5 matching bases. Looked up from germline, CDR1 is DFQATT and CDR2 is SNEGSKA (reference sequence). Trimming removed 3 bases from V and 13 bases from J, with 19 bases in between. CDR3 length: 14 amino acids. The CDR3 sequence is CSASLGRRGYPLHF. The CDR3 coding sequence is TGCAGTGCTAGCCTAGGGAGAAGGGGCTACCCCCTCCACTTT.

This clonotype occurred once. A much larger clone sits a single nucleotide away, making a read error possible. CDR3 region: CASGYVRGGTEAFF. DNA for the CDR3: TGTGCCAGCGGTTACGTCCGGGGAGGAACTGAAGCTTTCTTT. The V gene is TRBV6-2 or TRBV6-3, the J gene TRBJ1-1; D gene ambiguous. The CDR3 runs to 14 residues. Germline V lookup: CDR1 MNHEY, CDR2 SVGEGT.

About this clonotype: A much larger clone differs from this one at a single base, so this may be a read error. The chain joins TRBV12-3 or TRBV12-4 to TRBJ2-3; a possible D gene is TRBD1 (6 bases). The ends were cut back, 5 bases at V and 4 bases at J, with 16 bases in the middle. The CDR3 sequence is 15 residues long. The CDR3 nucleotides read TGTGCCAGCAGTCAAAGCAGGGGAGCTTCAGATACGCAGTATTTT. It yields the protein CASSQSRGASDTQYF.

V usage is TRBV9 and J usage is TRBJ1-5; D ambiguous. This CDR3 region has 13 residues. Germline V gives CDR1 SGDLS, CDR2 YYNGEE. The V end was cut by 5 bases, the J end by 4 bases, with 10 bases between. For the CDR3, the DNA is TGTGCCAGCAGTGTCACGGGTAATCAGCCCCAGCATTTT. Protein product: CASSVTGNQPQHF.

As concerns this clonotype: Sequence at one end of the junction differs from germline and may be a read error. V is TRBV4-3 and J is TRBJ2-7; 7 bases map to TRBD1. There are 17 residues in the CDR3. Germline V lookup: CDR1 LGHNA, CDR2 YSLEER. The CDR3 loop reads CAGSQAPTGLISYEQYF. Here the CDR3 DNA reads TGCGCCGGCAGCCAAGCCCCGACAGGGTTGATATCCTACGAGCAGTACTTC.

This clonotype was seen a few times. The chain uses TRBV11-2 and TRBJ2-2; D may correspond to TRBD1 or TRBD2 (5 bases each). The germline CDR1 and CDR2 sequences are SGHAT and FQNNGV. V lost 5 bases and J lost 7, with 11 bases in between. The CDR3 extends over 13 amino acids. CDR3 loop: CASSPGTGGELFF. The CDR3 DNA sequence: TGTGCCAGCAGCCCCGGGACGGGCGGGGAGCTGTTTTTT.

This clonotype occurred a few times. This rearrangement joins TRBV11-3 to TRBJ1-1; 10 nucleotides match TRBD1. CDR3 length: 15 residues. Germline V gene lookup returns CDR1 SGHNT and CDR2 YENEEA. Trimming removed 5 bases from V and 0 bases from J; junction bases left unmatched: 3. Here the CDR3 DNA reads TGTGCCAGCAGCGAGACAGGGGGCATGAACACTGAAGCTTTCTTT. Translation gives CASSETGGMNTEAFF.

The chain combines TRBV19 with TRBJ2-1; 7 nucleotides match TRBD2. Germline trimming cut 1 base from V and 6 bases from J; bases unmatched to any gene: 6. Looked up from germline, CDR1 is LNHDA and CDR2 is SQIVND (reference sequence). The CDR3 runs 15 residues. The CDR3 DNA follows: TGTGCCAGTAGTATAGGGACTAGTTTTGCCAATGAGCAGTTCTTC. Protein product: CASSIGTSFANEQFF. Complete variable domain (other parts from reference TRBV19 and TRBJ2-1): DGGITQSPKYLFRKEGQNVTLSCEQNLNHDAMYWYRQDPGQGLRLIYYSQIVNDFQKGDIAEGYSVSREKKESFPLTVTSAQKNPTAFYLCASSIGTSFANEQFFGPGTRLTVL.

This sequence joins TRBV27 and TRBJ1-5; TRBD1 might be the D (5 bases). Germline CDR1 MNHEY, CDR2 SMNVEV (reference sequence). The CDR3 totals 15 residues. The V end was cut by 2 bases, the J end by 9 bases, with 17 bases between. The CDR3 nucleotides read TGTGCCAGCAGTTTAACGGGAGGAGGGGTTTCGCCCCAGCATTTT. Protein: CASSLTGGGVSPQHF.

Details on this clonotype: This may be a read error: a much more frequent sequence differs by one nucleotide. The chain joins TRBV7-8 to TRBJ2-1; no clear D. The CDR3 covers 13 residues. The V gene's germline CDR1 is SGHVS and CDR2 FQNEAQ. CDR3 loop: CASSLELKYEQVF. CDR3 coding DNA: TGTGCCAGCAGCTTAGAACTGAAGTATGAGCAGGTCTTC.

This clonotype occurred many times. The chain couples TRBV29-1 to TRBJ2-2; D unresolved. The V end was cut by 3 bases, the J end by 0 bases, with 8 bases between. The germline V gene encodes CDR1 SQVTM and CDR2 ANQGSEA. The CDR3 contains 14 residues. CDR3 protein: CSVDRGTNTGELFF. The CDR3 DNA follows: TGCAGCGTTGATCGCGGAACGAACACCGGGGAGCTGTTTTTT.

As regards this clonotype: The conserved final phenylalanine or tryptophan is absent from the CDR3, which likely points to a read error. V and J are TRBV5-6 and TRBJ1-5, with 7 positions matching TRBD1. Trimming removed 0 bases from V and 5 bases from J; junction bases left unmatched: 2. The CDR3 is 14 residues long. Germline V gene data show CDR1 as SGHDT and CDR2 as YYEEEE. CDR3 sequence reads: CASSLGQGDQPQHS. The CDR3, as DNA: TGTGCCAGCAGCTTGGGCCAGGGGGATCAGCCCCAGCATTCT.

The gene calls are TRBV4-1 and TRBJ2-7, with unresolved D. The CDR3 runs 14 residues. V was pared by 0 bases and J by 3 bases, with 9 bases between. Germline CDR1 reads MGHRA; CDR2 reads YSYEKL. The CDR3 DNA reads as TGCGCCAGCAGCCAAGATTTCGGCTACTACGAGCAGTACTTC. Its translation: CASSQDFGYYEQYF.

Details on this clonotype: A read error is possible here, since a much larger clone lies one base away. This chain joins TRBV7-9 and TRBJ2-5; D remains unclear. CDR1 is SEHNR and CDR2 is FQNEAQ in the germline V gene (reference sequence). The CDR3 has 15 residues. Here the CDR3 DNA reads TGTGCCAGCAGCTTAATCCCACAGAGCCAAGAGACCCAGCACTTC. Residues: CASSLIPQSQETQHF.

At least ten counts were recorded for this clonotype. The V and J genes are TRBV30 and TRBJ1-5, with 10 bases matching TRBD1. The germline V gene encodes CDR1 GTSNPN and CDR2 SVGIG (reference sequence). The CDR3 is 14 amino acids. With 1 base clipped from V and 5 bases from J, the junction kept 2 bases outside the gene matches. The CDR3 region has the DNA TGTGCCTGGAGTGGGGGACAGGGGCATCAGCCCCAGCATTTT. It translates to CAWSGGQGHQPQHF. The variable domain in full, with the rest retrieved from reference TRBV30 and TRBJ1-5, is SQTIHQWPATLVQPVGSPLSLECTVEGTSNPNLYWYRQAAGRGLQLLFYSVGIGQISSEVPQNLSASRPQDRQFILSSKKLLLSDSGFYLCAWSGGQGHQPQHFGDGTRLSIL.

This clonotype was counted once. Just one base apart from a much larger clone, this may be a read error. The DNA is omitted, as the CDR3 cannot be located on it reliably, and the CDR3 follows TCRdb's listing. V is TRBV7-9 and J is TRBJ1-1; TRBD1 is the table's D call and was not checked against the DNA. The CDR3 region is 14 residues in length, termini included. The V gene's germline CDR1 is SEHNR and CDR2 FQNEAQ (reference sequence). CDR3 sequence: CASSPVAGGTEALF.

This clonotype was found many times. The V call is TRBV20-1, the J call TRBJ2-7; tentative D call: TRBD2 (6 bases). Trimming pared 5 bases from V and 3 bases from J, leaving 14 bases between. CDR1 and CDR2 from the germline V gene are DFQATT and SNEGSKA (reference sequence). The CDR3 is 13 amino acids. CDR3 sequence reads: CSALDYSHYEQYF. For the CDR3, the DNA is TGCAGTGCTTTGGACTACTCCCACTACGAGCAGTACTTC.

The genes are TRBV6-5 and TRBJ2-3; 13 bases fit TRBD2. Germline V gene sequence: CDR1 MNHEY, CDR2 SVGAGI. This CDR3 comprises 15 residues. The junction had 13 bases not matched to a gene; V was cut back by 5 bases and J by 14 bases. CDR3 loop: CASSRTSGRSDARYF. The CDR3 DNA is TGTGCCAGCAGTCGGACTAGCGGGAGATCGGATGCGCGGTATTTT.